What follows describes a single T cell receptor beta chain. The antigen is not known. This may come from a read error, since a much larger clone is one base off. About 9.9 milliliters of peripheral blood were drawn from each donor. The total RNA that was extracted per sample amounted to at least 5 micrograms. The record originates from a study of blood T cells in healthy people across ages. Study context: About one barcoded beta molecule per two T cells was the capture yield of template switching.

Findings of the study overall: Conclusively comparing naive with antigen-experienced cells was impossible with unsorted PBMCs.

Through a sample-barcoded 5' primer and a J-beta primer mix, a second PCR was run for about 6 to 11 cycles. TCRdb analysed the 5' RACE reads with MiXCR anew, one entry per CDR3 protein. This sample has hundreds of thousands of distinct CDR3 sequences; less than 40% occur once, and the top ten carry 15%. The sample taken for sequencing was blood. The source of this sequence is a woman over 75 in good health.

The CDR3 coding sequence is TGTGCCATCAGGCAGCGGGAAAGGGTAGACTACACCTTC. Translating it yields CAIRQRERVDYTF. The V and J genes are TRBV10-3 and TRBJ1-2; no firm D call. V was cut by 6 bases and J by 10 bases, with 18 bases left in between. From germline, CDR1 is ENHRY and CDR2 SYGVKD. The CDR3 extends over 13 amino acids.